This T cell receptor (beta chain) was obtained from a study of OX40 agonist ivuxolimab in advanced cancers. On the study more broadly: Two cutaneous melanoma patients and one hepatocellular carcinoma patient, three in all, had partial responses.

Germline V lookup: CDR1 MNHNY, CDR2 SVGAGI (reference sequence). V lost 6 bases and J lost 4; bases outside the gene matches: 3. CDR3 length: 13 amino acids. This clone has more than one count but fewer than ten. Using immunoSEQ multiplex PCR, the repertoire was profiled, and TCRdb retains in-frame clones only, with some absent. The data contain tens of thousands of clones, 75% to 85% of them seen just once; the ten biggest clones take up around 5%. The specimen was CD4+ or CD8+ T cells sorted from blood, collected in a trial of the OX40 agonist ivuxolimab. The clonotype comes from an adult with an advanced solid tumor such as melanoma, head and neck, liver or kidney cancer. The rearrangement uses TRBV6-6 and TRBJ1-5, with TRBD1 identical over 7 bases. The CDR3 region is CASSGTVNQPQHF. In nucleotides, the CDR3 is TGTGCCAGCAGCGGGACAGTGAATCAGCCCCAGCATTTT.